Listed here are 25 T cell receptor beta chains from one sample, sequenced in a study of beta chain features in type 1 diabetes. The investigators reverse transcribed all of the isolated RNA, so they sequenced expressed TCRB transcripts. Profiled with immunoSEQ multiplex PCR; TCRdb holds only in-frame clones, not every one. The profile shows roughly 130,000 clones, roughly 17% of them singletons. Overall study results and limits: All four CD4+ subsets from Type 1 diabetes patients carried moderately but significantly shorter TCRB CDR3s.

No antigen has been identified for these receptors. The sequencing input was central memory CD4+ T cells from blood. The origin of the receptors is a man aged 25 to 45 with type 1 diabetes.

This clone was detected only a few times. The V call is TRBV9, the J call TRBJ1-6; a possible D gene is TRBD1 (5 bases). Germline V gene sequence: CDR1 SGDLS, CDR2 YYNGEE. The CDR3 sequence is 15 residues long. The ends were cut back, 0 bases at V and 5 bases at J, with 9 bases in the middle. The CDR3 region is CASSVAGHNNSPLHF. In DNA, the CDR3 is TGTGCCAGCAGCGTAGCAGGACACAATAATTCACCCCTCCACTTT.

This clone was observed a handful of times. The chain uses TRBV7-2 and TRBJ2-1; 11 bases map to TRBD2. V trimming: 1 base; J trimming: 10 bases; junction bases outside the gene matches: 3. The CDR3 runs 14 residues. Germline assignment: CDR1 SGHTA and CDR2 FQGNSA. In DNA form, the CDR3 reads TGTGCCAGCAGCTTAGGGCTAGCGGGGGGCGAGCAGTTCTTC. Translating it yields CASSLGLAGGEQFF.

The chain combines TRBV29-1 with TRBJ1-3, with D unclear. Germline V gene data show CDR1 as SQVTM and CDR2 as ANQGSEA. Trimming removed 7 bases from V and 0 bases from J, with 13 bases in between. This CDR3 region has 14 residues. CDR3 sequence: CSAAPARSGNTIYF. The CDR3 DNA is TGCAGCGCCGCTCCGGCCCGCTCTGGAAACACCATATATTTT.

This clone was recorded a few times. In DNA, the CDR3 is TGTGCCAGCAGCTCCCTTGTGTCGGCCTATACGCAGTATTTT. Translated, it gives CASSSLVSAYTQYF. The chain carries TRBV7-2 and TRBJ2-3; D remains ambiguous. The CDR3 is made up of 14 amino acids. Looked up from germline, CDR1 is SGHTA and CDR2 is FQGNSA. The V end lost 4 bases, the J end lost 7 bases, and 15 bases lay between the germline ends.

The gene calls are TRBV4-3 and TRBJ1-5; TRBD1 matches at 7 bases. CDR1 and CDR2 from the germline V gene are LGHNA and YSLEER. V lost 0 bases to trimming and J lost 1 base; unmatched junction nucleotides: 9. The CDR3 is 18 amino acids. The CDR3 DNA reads TGCGCCAGCAGCCAAGACAGGGGGTCTCTTTGGAGCAATCAGCCCCAGCATTTT. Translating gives CASSQDRGSLWSNQPQHF.

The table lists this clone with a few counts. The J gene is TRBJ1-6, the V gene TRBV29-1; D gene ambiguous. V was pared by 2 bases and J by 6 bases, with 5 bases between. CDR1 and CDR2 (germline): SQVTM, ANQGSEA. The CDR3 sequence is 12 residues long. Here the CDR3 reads CSVEQSNSPLHF. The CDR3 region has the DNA TGCAGCGTTGAACAGTCTAATTCACCCCTCCACTTT.

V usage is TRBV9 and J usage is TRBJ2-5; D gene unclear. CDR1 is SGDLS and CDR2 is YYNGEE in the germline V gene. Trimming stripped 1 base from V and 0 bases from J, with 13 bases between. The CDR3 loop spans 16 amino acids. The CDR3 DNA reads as TGTGCCAGCAGCGTAAGCGCAGTATCATACCAAGAGACCCAGTACTTC. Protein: CASSVSAVSYQETQYF.

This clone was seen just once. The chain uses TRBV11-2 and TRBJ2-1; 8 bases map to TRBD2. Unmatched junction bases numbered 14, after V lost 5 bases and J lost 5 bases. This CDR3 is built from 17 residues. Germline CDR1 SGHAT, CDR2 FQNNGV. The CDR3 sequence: CASSPAVGTRADNEQFF. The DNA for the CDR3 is TGTGCCAGCAGCCCTGCGGTAGGGACTAGGGCTGACAATGAGCAGTTCTTC.

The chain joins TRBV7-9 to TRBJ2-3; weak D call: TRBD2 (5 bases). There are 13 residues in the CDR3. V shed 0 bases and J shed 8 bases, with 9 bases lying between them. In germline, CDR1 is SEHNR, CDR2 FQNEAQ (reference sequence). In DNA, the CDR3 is TGTGCCAGCAGCTTAGCGACAAGCGGTACGCAGTATTTT. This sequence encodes CASSLATSGTQYF.

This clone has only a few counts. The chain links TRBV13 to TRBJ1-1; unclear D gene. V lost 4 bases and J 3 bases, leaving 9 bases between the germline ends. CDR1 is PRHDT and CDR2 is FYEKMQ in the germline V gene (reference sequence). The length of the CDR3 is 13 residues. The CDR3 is CASSSTTDTEAFF. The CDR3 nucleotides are TGTGCCAGCAGCTCCACCACGGACACTGAAGCTTTCTTT.

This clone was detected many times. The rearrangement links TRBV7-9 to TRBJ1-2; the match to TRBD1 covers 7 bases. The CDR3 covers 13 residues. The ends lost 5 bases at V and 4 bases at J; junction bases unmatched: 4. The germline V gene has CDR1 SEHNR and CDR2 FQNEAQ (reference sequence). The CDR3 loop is CASSMTGSYGYTF. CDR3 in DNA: TGTGCCAGCAGCATGACAGGGAGCTATGGCTACACCTTC.

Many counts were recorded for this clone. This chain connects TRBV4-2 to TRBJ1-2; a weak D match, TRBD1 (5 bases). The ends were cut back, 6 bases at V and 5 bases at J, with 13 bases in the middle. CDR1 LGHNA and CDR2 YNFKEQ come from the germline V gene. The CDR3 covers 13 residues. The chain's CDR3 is CASSLGGVYGYTF. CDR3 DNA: TGTGCCAGCAGTCTGGGAGGGGTTTATGGCTACACCTTC.

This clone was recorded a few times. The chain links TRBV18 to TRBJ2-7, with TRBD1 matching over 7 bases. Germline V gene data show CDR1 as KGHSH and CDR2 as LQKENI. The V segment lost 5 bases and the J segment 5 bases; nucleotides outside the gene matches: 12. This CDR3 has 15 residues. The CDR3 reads CASSSHQGTADEQYF. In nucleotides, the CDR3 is TGTGCCAGCTCATCCCACCAAGGGACAGCGGACGAGCAGTACTTC.

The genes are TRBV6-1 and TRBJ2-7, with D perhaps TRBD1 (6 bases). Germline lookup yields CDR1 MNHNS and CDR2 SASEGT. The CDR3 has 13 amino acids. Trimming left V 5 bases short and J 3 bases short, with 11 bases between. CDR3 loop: CASSKDSGYEQYF. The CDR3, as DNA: TGTGCCAGCAGTAAGGACAGTGGCTACGAGCAGTACTTC.

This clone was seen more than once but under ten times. As DNA, the CDR3 is TGTGCCACCAGCAACGAGGGGGCCGTTGGCTACACCTTC. Protein: CATSNEGAVGYTF. The chain links TRBV15 to TRBJ1-2, with TRBD1 identical over 7 bases. Trimming removed 4 bases from V and 7 bases from J; junction bases left unmatched: 6. The CDR3 spans 13 residues. From germline, CDR1 is LNHNV and CDR2 YYDKDF (reference sequence).

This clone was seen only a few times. The DNA of the CDR3 is TGCGCCAGCAGCCGAGAGGGGAACACTGAAGCTTTCTTT. Its translation: CASSREGNTEAFF. V gene TRBV5-1 combines with J gene TRBJ1-1; D uncertain. CDR3 length: 13 residues. Germline values: CDR1 SGHRS, CDR2 YFSETQ. V lost 4 bases, J lost 1 base, and 8 bases lay in between.

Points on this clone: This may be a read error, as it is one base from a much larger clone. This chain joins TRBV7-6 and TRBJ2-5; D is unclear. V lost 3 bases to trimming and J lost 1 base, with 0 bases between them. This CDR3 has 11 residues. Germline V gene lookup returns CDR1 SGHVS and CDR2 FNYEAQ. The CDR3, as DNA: TGTGCCAGCAGCTTCCAAGAGACCCAGTACTTC. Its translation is CASSFQETQYF.

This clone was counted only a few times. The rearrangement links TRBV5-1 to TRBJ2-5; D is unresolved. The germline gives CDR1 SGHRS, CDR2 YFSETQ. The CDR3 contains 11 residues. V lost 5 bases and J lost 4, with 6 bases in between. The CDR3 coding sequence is TGCGCCAGCAGTGAGGCAGAGACCCAGTACTTC. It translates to CASSEAETQYF.

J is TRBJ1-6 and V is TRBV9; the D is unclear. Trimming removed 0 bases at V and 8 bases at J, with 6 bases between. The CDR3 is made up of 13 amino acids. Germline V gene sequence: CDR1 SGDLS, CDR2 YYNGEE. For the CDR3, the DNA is TGTGCCAGCAGCGTAGACACGGATTCACCCCTCCACTTT. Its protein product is CASSVDTDSPLHF. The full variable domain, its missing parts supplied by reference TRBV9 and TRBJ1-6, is DSGVTQTPKHLITATGQRVTLRCSPRSGDLSVYWYQQSLDQGLQFLIQYYNGEERAKGNILERFSAQQFPDLHSELNLSSLELGDSALYFCASSVDTDSPLHFGNGTRLTVT.

CDR3 nucleotides: TGCAGCGTTGGGGACAGGGCAACTCACGAGCAGTACTTC. Protein: CSVGDRATHEQYF. This chain connects TRBV29-1 to TRBJ2-7; 9 nucleotides line up with TRBD1. The CDR3 runs 13 residues. Trimming cost V 4 bases and J 5 bases; bases outside gene matches: 6. Germline lookup yields CDR1 SQVTM and CDR2 ANQGSEA.

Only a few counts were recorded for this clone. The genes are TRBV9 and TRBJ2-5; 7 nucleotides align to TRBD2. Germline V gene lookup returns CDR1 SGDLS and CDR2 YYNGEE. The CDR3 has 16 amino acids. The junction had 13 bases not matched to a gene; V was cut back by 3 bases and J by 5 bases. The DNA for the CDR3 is TGTGCCAGCAGCGCCCACGCAGCGGGGCCTCCGGAGACCCAGTACTTC. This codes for CASSAHAAGPPETQYF.

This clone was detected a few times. The chain's CDR3 is CASSLMGQGVPDTQYF. As DNA, the CDR3 is TGTGCCAGCAGCTTGATGGGACAGGGGGTACCAGATACGCAGTATTTT. The chain joins TRBV7-2 to TRBJ2-3, with TRBD1 identical over 11 bases. The V segment lost 3 bases and the J segment 4 bases; nucleotides outside the gene matches: 6. Per germline, CDR1 SGHTA and CDR2 FQGNSA. The CDR3 extends over 16 amino acids.

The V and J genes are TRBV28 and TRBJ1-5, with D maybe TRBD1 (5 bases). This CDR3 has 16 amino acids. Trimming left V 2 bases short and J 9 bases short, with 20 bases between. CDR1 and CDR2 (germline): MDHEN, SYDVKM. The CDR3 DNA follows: TGTGCCAGCAGTTTAGCGCAGCTCTTGACCGGGACGCCCCAGCATTTT. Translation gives CASSLAQLLTGTPQHF. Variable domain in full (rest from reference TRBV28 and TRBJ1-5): DVKVTQSSRYLVKRTGEKVFLECVQDMDHENMFWYRQDPGLGLRLIYFSYDVKMKEKGDIPEGYSVSREKKERFSLILESASTNQTSMYLCASSLAQLLTGTPQHFGDGTRLSIL.

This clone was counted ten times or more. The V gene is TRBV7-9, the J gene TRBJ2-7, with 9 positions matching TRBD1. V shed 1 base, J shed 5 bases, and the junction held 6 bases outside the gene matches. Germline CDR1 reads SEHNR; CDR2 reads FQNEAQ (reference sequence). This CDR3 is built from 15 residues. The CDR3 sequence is CASSLEGTGSNEQYF. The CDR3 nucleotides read TGTGCCAGCAGCTTAGAAGGGACAGGGAGTAACGAGCAGTACTTC.

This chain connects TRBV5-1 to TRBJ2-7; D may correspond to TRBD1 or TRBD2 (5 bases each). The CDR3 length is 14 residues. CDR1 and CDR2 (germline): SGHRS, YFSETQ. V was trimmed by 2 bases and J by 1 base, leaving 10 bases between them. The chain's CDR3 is CASSLGTESYEQYF. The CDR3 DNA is TGCGCCAGCAGCTTAGGGACGGAGTCCTACGAGCAGTACTTC.